This TCR beta chain was documented in a study of T cells in Graves' hyperthyroidism and ophthalmopathy. General study findings and limits: Classification by a 13 V-J model distinguished ophthalmopathy from stable hyperthyroidism.

The CDR3 extends over 14 amino acids. Germline CDR1 is MNHEY and CDR2 is SMNVEV (reference sequence). Trimming left V 0 bases short and J 2 bases short, with 7 bases between. At least ten counts were recorded for this clonotype. Its cognate antigen is unknown. The CDR3 regions of TCR beta were amplified from RNA transcripts. TCR CDR3 underwent first-round RT-PCR with the HTBI primer set. TCRdb re-derived calls from the multiplex PCR reads in MiXCR, one entry per CDR3 protein. The data show 200,000 to 300,000 distinct CDR3 sequences, with roughly 15% seen just once and under 35% held by the top ten. Sequencing input: blood. This TCR derives from a woman between 18 and 29 years old with Graves' ophthalmopathy. The chain carries TRBV27 and TRBJ1-2; D not resolved. Here the CDR3 DNA reads TGTGCCAGCAGTTTATCGGGCGGGAACTATGGCTACACCTTC. Amino acids: CASSLSGGNYGYTF.